This TCR beta chain was recorded in a study of breast tumors, draining lymph nodes, adjacent tissues. Regarding the study as a whole: That most tumor T cells come from lymph nodes remained unproven. Tumor TCR diversity was below lymph nodes but above nontumor tissue.

CDR1 is SGHDT and CDR2 is YYEEEE in the germline V gene. The CDR3 totals 13 residues. TCRdb re-called the multiplex PCR reads through MiXCR, storing one row per CDR3 protein. The table records 200,000 to 250,000 distinct CDR3 sequences, about 34% of them present only once. Axillary draining lymph nodes of breast cancer patients supplied the node samples. With respect to this clonotype: Its antigen is still unknown.

The sequence came from a female donor with breast cancer. Some clones in this sample may be carry-over from other donors' samples. The sequenced material came from axillary lymph node tissue. The chain joins TRBV5-6 to TRBJ2-2; D gene unclear. The tail of the sequence fits TRBJ1-1 better, so the J call may be wrong. CDR3 in DNA: TGTGCCAGCAGCTTGGGTTCTGCGGGGGAAGCTTTCTTT. As protein: CASSLGSAGEAFF.